The clone carrying this T cell receptor beta chain was picked up a small number of times. This table comes from immunoSEQ multiplex PCR, and its TCRdb copy is limited to in-frame clones, with some not included. This table has about 260,000 clones, roughly nine tenths appearing once. The data were obtained in a study of blood T cell repertoires in COVID-19. This CDR3 is built from 13 residues. The germline V gene has CDR1 SGHTA and CDR2 FQGNSA. Trimming stripped 8 bases from V and 9 bases from J, with 17 bases between. The chain couples TRBV7-2 to TRBJ2-1, with unresolved D. The clonotype was recovered from a woman aged 45-65 years who had recovered from COVID-19. Sequenced input: peripheral blood. The CDR3 loop reads CASSRGSVGEQFF. The DNA for the CDR3 is TGTGCCAGCTCGAGAGGCAGTGTGGGTGAGCAGTTCTTC.